This T cell receptor (beta chain) was recorded in a study of cytomegalovirus exposure and HLA in healthy donors. Germline-derived CDR1 and CDR2 are SGHRS and YFSETQ. The CDR3 extends over 14 amino acids. V lost 2 bases, J lost 0 bases, and 7 bases lay in between. Comments on this clone: Its antigen is not known.

PCR used 60 Vbeta primers and 13 Jbeta primers. Some clones are missing from TCRdb's copy, which holds only in-frame ones; the method was immunoSEQ multiplex PCR. The sample has about 36,000 clones; almost 70% are singletons. Findings and caveats of the study: Cytomegalovirus association was listed for 164 TCR beta chains. Reports indicated that the classifier achieved high specificity and sensitivity in diagnosing cytomegalovirus status. In vitro checks showed that a few CMV-associated chains really do target CMV antigens.

The sequencing input was PBMCs. The chain uses TRBV5-1 and TRBJ2-3; D is uncertain. The clonotype was recovered from a young man in good health and CMV-seronegative. The DNA for the CDR3 is TGCGCCAGCAGCTTAGAGTCTAGCACAGATACGCAGTATTTT. Translated: CASSLESSTDTQYF.